Listed below are T cell receptor beta chains from one sample, sequenced in a study of T cell changes during pregnancy in multiple sclerosis. Method: immunoSEQ multiplex PCR; TCRdb's copy keeps in-frame clones and lacks some. The table has about 80,000 clones, 92% seen once. Here the sequenced sample was peripheral blood, taken before pregnancy. The receptor set was obtained from a female donor with multiple sclerosis, enrolled in a pregnancy study. Each CDR3 is given with its conserved first and last residue. Fields, in order: J gene, clone size, D gene, V gene, CDR3 DNA, CDR3 protein. A D gene is named only where the DNA matches it firmly. Only part of the rows carry a size: once, few, many, or a class if the clone is expanded.

TRBJ1-2 - - TRBV6-1 TGTGCCAGCAGTGATTCGGCAGGCCGGGGCTTC CASSDSAGRGF
TRBJ1-2 once TRBD1 TRBV9 TGTGCCAGCCGGGGACAGACCTATGGCTACACCTTC CASRGQTYGYTF
TRBJ2-3 - - TRBV4-1 TGCGCCAGCAGCCATCGTATTCAACACACAGATACGCAGTATTTT CASSHRIQHTDTQYF
TRBJ2-5 once - TRBV5-4 TGTGCCAGCAGCAATGACTGGCAAGAGACCCAGTACTTC CASSNDWQETQYF
TRBJ2-2 - TRBD2 TRBV7-3 TGTGCCAGCAGCCCCCGGACTAGCCACACCGGGGAGCTGTTTTTT CASSPRTSHTGELFF
TRBJ1-5 - - TRBV19 TGTGCCAGTAGTATAGGATGGGGGCAGCTTAGCAATCAGCCCCAGCATTTT CASSIGWGQLSNQPQHF
TRBJ1-6 - TRBD1 TRBV5-1 TGCGCCAGCAGCCCCATACAGGGGGATTCACCCCTCCACTTT CASSPIQGDSPLHF
TRBJ1-2 - TRBD1 TRBV7-2 TGTGCCAGCACGGAGACAGGGACTGACTTC CASTETGTDF
TRBJ1-4 - - TRBV25-1 TGTGCCAGCAGTGACAGACATTCTAATGAAAAACTGTTTTTT CASSDRHSNEKLFF
TRBJ1-2 - - TRBV6-1 TGTGCCAGCAGTGAACACGGAGATCACTATGGCTACACCTTC CASSEHGDHYGYTF
TRBJ2-7 - TRBD2 TRBV5-6 TGTGCCAGCAGTTCAAGCGGGGGCGCCCACGAGCAGTACTTC CASSSSGGAHEQYF
TRBJ2-1 once TRBD2 TRBV27 TGTGCCAGCAGTTTAGGAGCGGGGGCAATTGAGCAGTTCTTC CASSLGAGAIEQFF
TRBJ2-3 - TRBD1 TRBV5-6 TGTGCCAGCAGCTTGGATTTGAGGGGGCCAGATACGCAGTATTTT CASSLDLRGPDTQYF
TRBJ1-1 - TRBD1 TRBV2 TGTGCCAGCAGTGAAGCGCGAGGGGGCGTAACTGAAGCTTTCTTT CASSEARGGVTEAFF
TRBJ1-5 - TRBD1 TRBV7-6 TGTGCCAGCAGCCCCGGACAGGGAAGACAGCCCCAGCATTTT CASSPGQGRQPQHF
TRBJ2-2 - TRBD2 TRBV4-1 TGCGCCAGCAGCCAAGAGGGAGGGTACACCGGGGAGCTGTTTTTT CASSQEGGYTGELFF
TRBJ2-3 - TRBD2 TRBV27 TGTGCCAGCAGTTTATTAGCGGGGGAGGCAGATACGCAGTATTTT CASSLLAGEADTQYF
TRBJ2-5 - - TRBV6-1 TGTGCCAGCAGAAATTACAGGGATTGGGAGACCCAGTACTTC CASRNYRDWETQYF
TRBJ2-7 few TRBD1 TRBV27 TGTGCCAGCCTGGGCGGACAGGGGGTCGAGCAGTACTTC CASLGGQGVEQYF
TRBJ1-2 - - TRBV6-1 TGTGCCAGCAGGACAGCTATTAACTATGGCTACACCTTC CASRTAINYGYTF
TRBJ2-1 - - TRBV15 TGTGCCACTCTTGGCGGCTCCTACAATGAGCAGTTCTTC CATLGGSYNEQFF
TRBJ2-1 - TRBD2 TRBV9 TGTGCCAGCAGCCCGAGCGGGCTAGCGGGGGGGTCCGCCGACAATGAGCAGTTCTTC CASSPSGLAGGSADNEQFF
TRBJ1-1 - TRBD1 TRBV11-2 TGTGCCAGCAGCTTATTTCCCATCGGGCAGGGGGCTGTGAACACTGAAGCTTTCTTT CASSLFPIGQGAVNTEAFF
TRBJ2-5 - - TRBV2 TGTGCCAGCGACGATTGGCTAGGTCTCCTAGAGACCCAGTACTTC CASDDWLGLLETQYF
TRBJ2-5 - TRBD2 TRBV10-2 TGCGCCAGCAGTGACCCGGCGGGGGGAAACCAAGAGACCCAGTACTTC CASSDPAGGNQETQYF
TRBJ2-1 - - TRBV7-3 TGTGCCAGCAGCTTAATGGGGGGCTCCTACAATGAGCAGTTCTTC CASSLMGGSYNEQFF
TRBJ1-4 - TRBD1 TRBV29-1 TGCAGCGTTCGAACAGGGGTAACTAATGAAAAACTGTTTTTT CSVRTGVTNEKLFF
TRBJ1-5 - TRBD1 TRBV10-3 TGTGCCATCAGGGCCGGGACAGGGGGCGCCGGGGGCAATCAGCCCCAGCATTTT CAIRAGTGGAGGNQPQHF
TRBJ1-1 - - TRBV7-2 TGTGCCAGCAGCTTAAACCCCCCCGGGAACACTGAAGCTTTCTTT CASSLNPPGNTEAFF
TRBJ2-5 - TRBD1 TRBV7-9 TGTGCCAGCAGCTTAGCGGGACAGGGAAAGACCCAGTACTTC CASSLAGQGKTQYF
TRBJ2-3 - TRBD2 TRBV11-2 TGTGCCAGCGCGAATAGCGGGGGGGGTACAGATACGCAGTATTTT CASANSGGGTDTQYF
TRBJ2-2 - TRBD1 TRBV19 TGTGCCAGTAGTGGGCCAGGGGGCGGCGGCACCGGGGAGCTGTTTTTT CASSGPGGGGTGELFF
TRBJ1-2 - - TRBV2 TGTGCCAGCAGTGAGGCAGGGAACTATGGCTACACCTTC CASSEAGNYGYTF
TRBJ1-5 - TRBD1 TRBV6-6 TGTGCCAGCGATAGACAGGGGCCGCTGGGGAATCAGCCCCAGCATTTT CASDRQGPLGNQPQHF
TRBJ1-2 - - TRBV5-6 TGTGCCAGCAGCCAGGTTTCGGGGGTTTCTAACTATGGCTACACCTTC CASSQVSGVSNYGYTF
TRBJ2-6 - TRBD1 TRBV7-8 TGTGCCAGCAGCCTTAGCCAGGGGGCAGTTGGGGCCAACGTCCTGACTTTC CASSLSQGAVGANVLTF
TRBJ2-7 once - TRBV28 TGTGCCAGCAGTGCCTACTCCTACGAGCAGTACTTC CASSAYSYEQYF
TRBJ1-1 - TRBD1 TRBV5-1 TGCGCCAGCAGCTCCCGAGGGGCTCTGGGACAGGGGAACACTGAAGCTTTCTTT CASSSRGALGQGNTEAFF
TRBJ2-1 - - TRBV6-1 TGTGCCAGCAGTGAGGGGGGGACAGGTGCCTACAATGAGCAGTTCTTC CASSEGGTGAYNEQFF
TRBJ2-5 - TRBD2 TRBV10-3 TGTGCCATCAGCCTAGCGGGGGGGCGAGAGACCCAGTACTTC CAISLAGGRETQYF